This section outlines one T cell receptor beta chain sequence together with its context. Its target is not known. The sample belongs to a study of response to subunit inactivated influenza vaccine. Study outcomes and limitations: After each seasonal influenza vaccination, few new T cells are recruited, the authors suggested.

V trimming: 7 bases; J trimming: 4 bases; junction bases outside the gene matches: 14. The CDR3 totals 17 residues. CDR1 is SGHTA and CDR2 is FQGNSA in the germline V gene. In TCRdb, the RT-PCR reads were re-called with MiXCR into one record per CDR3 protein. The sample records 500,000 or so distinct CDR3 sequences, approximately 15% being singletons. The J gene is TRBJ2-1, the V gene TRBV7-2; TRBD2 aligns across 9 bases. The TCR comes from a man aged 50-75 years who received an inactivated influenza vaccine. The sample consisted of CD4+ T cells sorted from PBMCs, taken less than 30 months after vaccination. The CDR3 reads CASKTTSLAGPYNEQFF. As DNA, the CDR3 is TGTGCCAGCAAAACCACATCGCTAGCGGGACCGTACAATGAGCAGTTCTTC.